This passage covers 10 T cell receptor beta chains from one sample sequenced in a study of regulatory T cells in long-lasting Graves disease. Time point of the sample: newly diagnosed GD, antithyroid drugs for less than 3 months. PBMCs provided the RNA from which the TCR library was made. To make TCR beta libraries, researchers used iRepertoire HTBI primers and Arm-PCR of CDR3 regions. TCRdb re-derived calls from the multiplex PCR reads in MiXCR, one entry per CDR3 protein. The sample carries 380,000 or so distinct CDR3 sequences, roughly 16% recorded once. These same records also appear under a second study, on T cells in Graves' hyperthyroidism and ophthalmopathy.

The source was peripheral blood mononuclear cells (PBMCs), collected at new diagnosis, from a patient treated with antithyroid drugs. The receptors here all came from a woman under 30 with Graves disease.

V usage is TRBV20-1 and J usage is TRBJ2-1; no clear D. Germline values: CDR1 DFQATT, CDR2 SNEGSKA (reference sequence). CDR3 length equals 13 residues. Between the trimmed V and J ends, which lost 3 bases and 0 bases, there was a span of 6 bases. CDR3 in amino acids: CSASPSSYNEQFF. The CDR3 bases are TGCAGTGCTAGTCCGAGCTCCTACAATGAGCAGTTCTTC.

This chain connects TRBV28 to TRBJ2-7, with 7 bases identical to TRBD1. The CDR3 extends over 13 amino acids. CDR1 is MDHEN, CDR2 SYDVKM, per germline. V trimming: 10 bases; J trimming: 6 bases; junction bases outside the gene matches: 12. CDR3 in amino acids: CATTTGSISEQYF. The CDR3 bases are TGTGCCACCACGACAGGGAGTATAAGCGAGCAGTACTTC. Full variable domain (outside the CDR3, taken from reference TRBV28 and TRBJ2-7): DVKVTQSSRYLVKRTGEKVFLECVQDMDHENMFWYRQDPGLGLRLIYFSYDVKMKEKGDIPEGYSVSREKKERFSLILESASTNQTSMYLCATTTGSISEQYFGPGTRLTVT.

To note about this clonotype: A read error may explain this, as a much larger clone is one base away. The V and J genes are TRBV7-9 and TRBJ2-1; D is possibly TRBD1 (5 bases). Germline CDR1 is SEHNR and CDR2 is FQNEAQ (reference sequence). The V gene lost 7 bases and the J gene lost 6 bases, with 13 bases spanning the gap. CDR3 length: 13 residues. This CDR3 is CASNTAQGNEQFF. CDR3 nucleotides: TGTGCCAGCAATACGGCCCAGGGCAATGAGCAGTTCTTC.

At least ten counts were recorded for this clonotype. The junction and the germline gene differ at one end; a read error may be behind it. The chain combines TRBV5-1 with TRBJ2-1; 11 bases fit TRBD2. This CDR3 comprises 16 residues. Germline assignment: CDR1 SGHRS and CDR2 YFSETQ. CDR3 in DNA: TGTGCCAGCAGCTCCCTTCCTAGCGGGAGGCGCAATGAGCAGTTCTTC. This gives the protein CASSSLPSGRRNEQFF. The variable domain in full, with the rest retrieved from reference TRBV5-1 and TRBJ2-1, is KAGVTQTPRYLIKTRGQQVTLSCSPISGHRSVSWYQQTPGQGLQFLFEYFSETQRNKGNFPGRFSGRQFSNSRSEMNVSTLELGDSALYLCASSSLPSGRRNEQFFGPGTRLTVL.

Many counts were recorded for this clonotype. The chain carries TRBV6-9 and TRBJ2-5, with D possibly called TRBD1 or TRBD2 (5 bases each). The CDR3 has 19 amino acids. Germline CDR1 reads MNHGY; CDR2 reads SVAAGI. The germline V and J ends were trimmed by 3 bases and 4 bases, with 27 bases remaining between them. CDR3 loop: CASSYSGLGAAKARETQYF. CDR3 sequence (DNA): TGTGCCAGCAGTTACTCCGGACTTGGGGCAGCCAAGGCAAGAGAGACCCAGTACTTC.

This clonotype was seen repeatedly, ten times or more. This chain joins TRBV10-3 and TRBJ1-2; D is perhaps TRBD1 (6 bases). The germline V gene encodes CDR1 ENHRY and CDR2 SYGVKD. There are 13 residues in the CDR3. Trimming cost V 10 bases and J 4 bases, with 16 bases left between them. The CDR3 loop is CATGDAGGYGYTF. DNA for the CDR3: TGTGCCACAGGGGACGCGGGGGGCTATGGCTACACCTTC.

This clonotype was counted between two and nine times. The chain is built from TRBV6-2 or TRBV6-3 and TRBJ1-1; D gene uncertain. V lost 5 bases to trimming and J lost 1 base, with 8 bases between them. This CDR3 comprises 13 residues. Germline V gene lookup returns CDR1 MNHEY and CDR2 SVGEGT. Here the CDR3 DNA reads TGTGCCAGCAGTGAAAATCAGAACACTGAAGCTTTCTTT. It translates to CASSENQNTEAFF.

The table lists this clonotype with many counts. The CDR3 nucleotides read TGTGCCAGCAGCCTCGGGGGCGCACACACAGATACGCAGTATTTT. It yields the protein CASSLGGAHTDTQYF. The chain combines TRBV28 with TRBJ2-3; tentatively, D is TRBD1 or TRBD2 (6 bases each). Germline V CDR1 and CDR2: MDHEN, SYDVKM. This CDR3 is built from 15 residues. V was clipped by 6 bases and J by 2 bases, with 15 bases between them.

This clonotype has only a few counts. The V gene is TRBV15, the J gene TRBJ1-6; unclear D gene. Trimming pared 2 bases from V and 8 bases from J, leaving 4 bases between. The CDR3 is 12 residues long. CDR1 LNHNV and CDR2 YYDKDF come from the germline V gene (reference sequence). In DNA form, the CDR3 reads TGTGCCACCAGCAGACCCTATTCACCCCTCCACTTT. This translates into CATSRPYSPLHF.

The sample holds many counts of this clonotype. This rearrangement joins TRBV27 to TRBJ2-1, with D possibly matching TRBD2 (7 bases). Trimming removed 7 bases at V and 9 bases at J, with 19 bases between. This CDR3 is 14 amino acids long. In germline, CDR1 is MNHEY, CDR2 SMNVEV (reference sequence). The CDR3, as DNA: TGTGCCAGCACCAGGCCGGGGGGCCGGGGTGAGCAGTTCTTC. Translated: CASTRPGGRGEQFF.